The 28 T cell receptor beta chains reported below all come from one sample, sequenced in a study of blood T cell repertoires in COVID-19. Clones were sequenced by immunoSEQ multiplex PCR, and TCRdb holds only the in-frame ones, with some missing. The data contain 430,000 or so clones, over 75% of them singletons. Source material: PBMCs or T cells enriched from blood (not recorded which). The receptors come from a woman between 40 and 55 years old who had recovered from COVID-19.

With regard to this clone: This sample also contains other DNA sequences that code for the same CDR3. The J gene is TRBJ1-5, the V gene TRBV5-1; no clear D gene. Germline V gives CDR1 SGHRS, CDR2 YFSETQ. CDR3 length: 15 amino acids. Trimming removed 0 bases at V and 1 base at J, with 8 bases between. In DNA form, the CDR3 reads TGCGCCAGCAGCTTGGGAGGCGGGAGCAATCAGCCCCAGCATTTT. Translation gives CASSLGGGSNQPQHF.

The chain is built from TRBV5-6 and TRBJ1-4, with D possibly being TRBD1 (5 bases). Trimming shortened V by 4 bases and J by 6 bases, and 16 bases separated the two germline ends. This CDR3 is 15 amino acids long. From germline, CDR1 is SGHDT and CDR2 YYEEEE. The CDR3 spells CASSRGAGSDEKLFF. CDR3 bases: TGTGCCAGCAGCCGCGGGGCTGGCTCAGATGAAAAACTGTTTTTT.

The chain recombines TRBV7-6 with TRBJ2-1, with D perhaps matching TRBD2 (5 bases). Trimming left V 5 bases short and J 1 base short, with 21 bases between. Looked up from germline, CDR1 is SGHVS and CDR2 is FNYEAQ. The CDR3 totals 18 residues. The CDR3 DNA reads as TGTGCCAGCAGCCAGAACGGCGCTAGCTTTGGATCCTACAATGAGCAGTTCTTC. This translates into CASSQNGASFGSYNEQFF.

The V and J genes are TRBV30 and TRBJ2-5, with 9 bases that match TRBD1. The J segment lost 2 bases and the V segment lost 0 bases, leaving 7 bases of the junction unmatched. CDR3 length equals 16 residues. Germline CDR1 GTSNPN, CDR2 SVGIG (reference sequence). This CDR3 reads CAWSVGLGQGQETQYF. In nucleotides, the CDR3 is TGTGCCTGGAGTGTGGGCCTGGGACAGGGACAAGAGACCCAGTACTTC.

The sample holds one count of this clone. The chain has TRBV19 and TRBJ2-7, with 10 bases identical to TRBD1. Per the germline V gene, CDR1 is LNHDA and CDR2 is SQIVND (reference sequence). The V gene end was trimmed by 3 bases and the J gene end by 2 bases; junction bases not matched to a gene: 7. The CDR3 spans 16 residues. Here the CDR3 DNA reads TGTGCCAGTAGTATTTTGGGACAGGGGTCAACCTACGAGCAGTACTTC. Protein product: CASSILGQGSTYEQYF.

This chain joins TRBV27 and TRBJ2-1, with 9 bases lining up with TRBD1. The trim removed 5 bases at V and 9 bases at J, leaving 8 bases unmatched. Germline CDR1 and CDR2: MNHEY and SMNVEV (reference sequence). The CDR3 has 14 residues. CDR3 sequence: CASSKDRGLTEQFF. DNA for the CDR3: TGTGCCAGCAGTAAGGACAGGGGTTTAACTGAGCAGTTCTTC.

The CDR3: CASRGTSGQTGELFF. The CDR3, as DNA: TGTGCCAGCAGGGGGACTAGCGGACAAACCGGGGAGCTGTTTTTT. The rearrangement links TRBV5-4 to TRBJ2-2; TRBD2 aligns across 11 bases. CDR3 size: 15 residues. Germline values: CDR1 SGHNT, CDR2 YYREEE (reference sequence). J lost 5 bases, V lost 5 bases, and 5 bases had no gene match.

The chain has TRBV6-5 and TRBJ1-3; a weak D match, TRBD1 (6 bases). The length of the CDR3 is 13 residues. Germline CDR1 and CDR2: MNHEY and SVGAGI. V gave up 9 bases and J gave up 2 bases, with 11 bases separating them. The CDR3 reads CASSRGTGNTIYF. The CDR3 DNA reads TGTGCCAGTTCCAGGGGCACTGGAAACACCATATATTTT.

The CDR3 loop is CSVADRGLTEAFF. CDR3 nucleotide sequence: TGCAGCGTCGCCGACAGGGGGCTCACTGAAGCTTTCTTT. The chain uses TRBV29-1 and TRBJ1-1, with TRBD1 matching over 10 bases. The junction had 5 bases not matched to a gene; V was cut back by 6 bases and J by 4 bases. Germline V lookup: CDR1 SQVTM, CDR2 ANQGSEA. This CDR3 contains 13 residues.

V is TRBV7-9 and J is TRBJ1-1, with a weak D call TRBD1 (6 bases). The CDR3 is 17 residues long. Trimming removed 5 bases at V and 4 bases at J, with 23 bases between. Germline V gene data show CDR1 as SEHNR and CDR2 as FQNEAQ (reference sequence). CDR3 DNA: TGTGCCAGCAGCGAGCGAGCTTCAGGGGACGCGGGCACTGAAGCTTTCTTT. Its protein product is CASSERASGDAGTEAFF.

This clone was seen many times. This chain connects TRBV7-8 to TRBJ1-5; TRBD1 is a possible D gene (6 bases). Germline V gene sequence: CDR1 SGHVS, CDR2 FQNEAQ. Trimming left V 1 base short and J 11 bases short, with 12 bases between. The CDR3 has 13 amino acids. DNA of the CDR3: TGTGCCAGCAGCTTAGAAGAGGGGGTGGCCCAGCATTTT. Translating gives CASSLEEGVAQHF.

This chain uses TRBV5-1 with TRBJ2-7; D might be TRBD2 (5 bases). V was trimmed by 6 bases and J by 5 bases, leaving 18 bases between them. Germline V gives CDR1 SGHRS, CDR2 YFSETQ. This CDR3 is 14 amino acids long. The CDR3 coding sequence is TGCGCCAGCAAGGGAGAGGCAGCCCGGGACGAGCAGTACTTC. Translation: CASKGEAARDEQYF.

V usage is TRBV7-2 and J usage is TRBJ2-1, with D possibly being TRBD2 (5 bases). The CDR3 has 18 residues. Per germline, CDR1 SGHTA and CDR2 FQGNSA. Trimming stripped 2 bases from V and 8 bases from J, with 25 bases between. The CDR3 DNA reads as TGTGCCAGCAGCTTAAAACGTGCGGTTGGGTGGATGGAGGATGAGCAGTTCTTC. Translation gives CASSLKRAVGWMEDEQFF.

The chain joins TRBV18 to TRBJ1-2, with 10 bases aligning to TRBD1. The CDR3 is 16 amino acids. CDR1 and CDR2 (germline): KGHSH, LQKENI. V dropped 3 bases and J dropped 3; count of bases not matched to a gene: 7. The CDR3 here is CASSPKGQGTYYGYTF. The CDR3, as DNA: TGTGCCAGCTCACCGAAGGGACAGGGGACTTACTATGGCTACACCTTC.

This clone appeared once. This chain's CDR3 is CASSPSGRVSNQPQHF. The DNA for the CDR3 is TGTGCCAGCTCACCATCTGGCCGGGTTAGCAATCAGCCCCAGCATTTT. The rearrangement uses TRBV18 and TRBJ1-5; D uncertain. CDR1 and CDR2 from the germline V gene are KGHSH and LQKENI. V dropped 2 bases and J dropped 0 bases, with 11 bases sitting between them. The CDR3 covers 16 residues.

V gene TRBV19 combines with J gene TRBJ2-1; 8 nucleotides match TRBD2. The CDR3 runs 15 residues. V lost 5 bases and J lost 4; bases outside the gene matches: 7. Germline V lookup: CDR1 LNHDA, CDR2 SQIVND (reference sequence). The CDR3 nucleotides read TGTGCCAGTAGTTTCTTAGCGGGAAGGTACAATGAGCAGTTCTTC. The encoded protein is CASSFLAGRYNEQFF.

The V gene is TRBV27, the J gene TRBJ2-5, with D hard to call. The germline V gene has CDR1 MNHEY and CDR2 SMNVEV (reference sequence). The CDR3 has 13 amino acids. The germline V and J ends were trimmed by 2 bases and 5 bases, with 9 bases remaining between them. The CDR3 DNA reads TGTGCCAGCAGTTTACGGGTCTGGGAGACCCAGTACTTC. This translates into CASSLRVWETQYF.

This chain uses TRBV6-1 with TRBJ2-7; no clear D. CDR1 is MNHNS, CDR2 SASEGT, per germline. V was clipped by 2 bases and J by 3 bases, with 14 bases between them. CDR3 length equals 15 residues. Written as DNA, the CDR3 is TGTGCCAGCAGTGAATTTACGGTTTCAGGCTACGAGCAGTACTTC. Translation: CASSEFTVSGYEQYF.

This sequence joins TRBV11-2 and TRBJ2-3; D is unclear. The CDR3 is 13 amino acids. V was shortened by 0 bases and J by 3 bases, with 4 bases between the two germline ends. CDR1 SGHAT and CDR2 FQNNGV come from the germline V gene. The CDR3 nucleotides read TGTGCCAGCAGCTTAGACCTAACAGATACGCAGTATTTT. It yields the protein CASSLDLTDTQYF.

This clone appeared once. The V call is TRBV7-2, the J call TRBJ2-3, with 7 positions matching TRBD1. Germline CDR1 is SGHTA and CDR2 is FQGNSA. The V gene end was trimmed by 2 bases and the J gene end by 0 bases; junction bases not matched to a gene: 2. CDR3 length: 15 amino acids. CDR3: CASSLRTGSTDTQYF. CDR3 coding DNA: TGTGCCAGCAGCTTAAGGACAGGAAGCACAGATACGCAGTATTTT. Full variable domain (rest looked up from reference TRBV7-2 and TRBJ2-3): GAGVSQSPSNKVTEKGKDVELRCDPISGHTALYWYRQSLGQGLEFLIYFQGNSAPDKSGLPSDRFSAERTGGSVSTLTIQRTQQEDSAVYLCASSLRTGSTDTQYFGPGTRLTVL.

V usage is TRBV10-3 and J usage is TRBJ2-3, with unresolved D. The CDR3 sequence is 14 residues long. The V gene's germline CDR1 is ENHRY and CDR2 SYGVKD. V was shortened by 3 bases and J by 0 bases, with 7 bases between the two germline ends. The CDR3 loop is CAISDYGSTDTQYF. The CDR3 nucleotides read TGTGCCATCAGTGATTACGGGAGCACAGATACGCAGTATTTT.

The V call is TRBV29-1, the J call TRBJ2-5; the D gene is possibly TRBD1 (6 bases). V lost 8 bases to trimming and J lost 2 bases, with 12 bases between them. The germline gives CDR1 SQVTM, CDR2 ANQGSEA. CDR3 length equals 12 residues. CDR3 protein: CSLGRGQETQYF. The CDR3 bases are TGCAGCCTTGGCAGGGGTCAAGAGACCCAGTACTTC.

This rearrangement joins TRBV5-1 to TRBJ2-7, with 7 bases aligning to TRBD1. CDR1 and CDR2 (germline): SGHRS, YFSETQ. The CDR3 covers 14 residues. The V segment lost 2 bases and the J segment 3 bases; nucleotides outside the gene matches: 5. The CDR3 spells CASSLLGQDYEQYF. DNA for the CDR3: TGCGCCAGCAGCTTATTAGGACAGGACTACGAGCAGTACTTC.

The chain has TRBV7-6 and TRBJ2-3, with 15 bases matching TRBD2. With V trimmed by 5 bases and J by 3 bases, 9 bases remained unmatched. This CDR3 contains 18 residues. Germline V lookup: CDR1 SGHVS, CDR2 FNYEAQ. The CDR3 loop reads CASSAGLAGGPSTDTQYF. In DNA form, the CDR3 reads TGTGCCAGCAGCGCCGGACTAGCGGGAGGGCCGTCGACAGATACGCAGTATTTT.

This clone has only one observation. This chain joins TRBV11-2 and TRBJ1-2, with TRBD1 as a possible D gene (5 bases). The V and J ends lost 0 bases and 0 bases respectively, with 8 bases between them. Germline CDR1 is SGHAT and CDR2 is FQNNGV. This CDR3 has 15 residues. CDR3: CASSLDPGTNYGYTF. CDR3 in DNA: TGTGCCAGCAGCTTAGATCCAGGGACTAACTATGGCTACACCTTC.

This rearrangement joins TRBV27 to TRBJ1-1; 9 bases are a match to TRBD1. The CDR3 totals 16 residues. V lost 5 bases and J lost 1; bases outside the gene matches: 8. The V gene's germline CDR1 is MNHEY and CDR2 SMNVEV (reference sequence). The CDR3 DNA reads TGTGCCAGCAGTCCTGCCCCGGGACAGGGGAACACTGAAGCTTTCTTT. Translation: CASSPAPGQGNTEAFF.

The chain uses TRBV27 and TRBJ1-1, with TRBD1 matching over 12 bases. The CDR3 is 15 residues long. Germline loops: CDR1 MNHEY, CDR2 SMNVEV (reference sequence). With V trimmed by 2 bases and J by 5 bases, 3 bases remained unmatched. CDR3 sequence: CASSLGTGGKTEAFF. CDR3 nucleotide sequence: TGTGCCAGCAGTTTAGGGACAGGGGGCAAAACTGAAGCTTTCTTT.

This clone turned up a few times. The CDR3 loop reads CASSGTGINYGYTF. CDR3 bases: TGTGCCAGCAGTGGGACAGGCATTAACTATGGCTACACCTTC. The chain has TRBV2 and TRBJ1-2; 7 nucleotides align to TRBD1. V shed 4 bases and J 1 base; nucleotides not matched to a gene: 3. Per germline, CDR1 SNHLY and CDR2 FYNNEI. CDR3 size: 14 residues. Full variable domain (outside the CDR3, taken from reference TRBV2 and TRBJ1-2): EPEVTQTPSHQVTQMGQEVILRCVPISNHLYFYWYRQILGQKVEFLVSFYNNEISEKSEIFDDQFSVERPDGSNFTLKIRSTKLEDSAMYFCASSGTGINYGYTFGSGTRLTVV.